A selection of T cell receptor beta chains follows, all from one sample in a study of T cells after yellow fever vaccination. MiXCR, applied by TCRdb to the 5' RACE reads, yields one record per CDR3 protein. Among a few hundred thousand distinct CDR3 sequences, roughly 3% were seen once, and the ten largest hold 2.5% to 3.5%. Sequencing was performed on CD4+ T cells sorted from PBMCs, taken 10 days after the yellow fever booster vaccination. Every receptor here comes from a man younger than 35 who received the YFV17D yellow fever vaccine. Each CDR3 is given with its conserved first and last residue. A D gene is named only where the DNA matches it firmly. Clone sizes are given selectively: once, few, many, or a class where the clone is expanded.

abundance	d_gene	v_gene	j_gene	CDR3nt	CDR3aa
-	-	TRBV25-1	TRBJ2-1	TGTGCCAGCAGTGATCCGCGAGGGGCGTCCTACAATGAGCAGTTCTTC	CASSDPRGASYNEQFF
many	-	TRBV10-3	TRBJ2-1	TGTGCCATCGGGGGGTCGGACAGGCTCAATGAGCAGTTCTTC	CAIGGSDRLNEQFF
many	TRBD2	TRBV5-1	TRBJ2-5	TGCGCCAGCATAGTAGGTCTAGCGGTGGGACAAGAGACCCAGTACTTC	CASIVGLAVGQETQYF
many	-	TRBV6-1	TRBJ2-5	TGTGCCAGCAGTGAAAGAGTTGGGACCCAGTACTTC	CASSERVGTQYF
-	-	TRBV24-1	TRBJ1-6	TGTGCCTCAGAAGCACCCCTCCACTTT	CASEAPLHF
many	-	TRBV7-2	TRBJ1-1	TGTGCCAGCAGCTTAGTATCGCAGCTGAACACTGAAGCTTTCTTT	CASSLVSQLNTEAFF
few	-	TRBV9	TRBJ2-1	TGTGCCAGCAGCGTAGCCCCCCTCGGGAATGAGCAGTTCTTC	CASSVAPLGNEQFF
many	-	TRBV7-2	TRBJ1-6	TGTGCCAGCAGCCCTCTCCCCCATTCACCCCTCCACTTT	CASSPLPHSPLHF
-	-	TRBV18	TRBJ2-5	TGTTCCAGCTCACCACCGTTGGAGACCCACTACTTC	CSSSPPLETHYF
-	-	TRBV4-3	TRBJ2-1	TGCGCCAGCAGCCAATTGGGACCATTATACAATGAGCAGTTCTTC	CASSQLGPLYNEQFF
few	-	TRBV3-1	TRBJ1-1	TGTGCCAGCAGCCAAGGCATACAGGCGTCAAAAGCAGAAGCTTTCTTT	CASSQGIQASKAEAFF
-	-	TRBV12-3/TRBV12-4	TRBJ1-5	TGTGCCAGCAGTTTAGGACGGCATAGCAATCAGCCCCAGCATTTT	CASSLGRHSNQPQHF
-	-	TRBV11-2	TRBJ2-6	TGTGCCAGCAGCTCACCCCCCTGGCGCCGCTCTGGGGCCAACGTCCTGACTTTC	CASSSPPWRRSGANVLTF
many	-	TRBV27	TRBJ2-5	TGTGCCAGCAGGGGGGGGGCCCAAGAGACCCAGTACTTC	CASRGGAQETQYF
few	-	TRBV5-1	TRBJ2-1	TGCGCCAGCAGCTTGGAGGGGAGGAATGAGCAGTTCTTC	CASSLEGRNEQFF
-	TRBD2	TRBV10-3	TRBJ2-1	TGTGCCATCAGATCGACTAGCATCGATGAGCAGTTCTTC	CAIRSTSIDEQFF
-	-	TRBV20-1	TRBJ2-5	TGCAGTGCTAGCTCACTGGGGGCAGGCCAAGAGACCCAGTACTTC	CSASSLGAGQETQYF
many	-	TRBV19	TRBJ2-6	TGTGCCTCGGGCCCCAGGGCTGGGGCCAACGTCCTGACTTTC	CASGPRAGANVLTF
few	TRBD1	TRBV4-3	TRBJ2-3	TGCGCCAGCAGCCAAGGAGCTAGGACAGGGGGTATCGCAGATACGCAGTATTTT	CASSQGARTGGIADTQYF
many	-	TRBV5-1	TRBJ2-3	TGCGCCAGCAGCTTGGCCGGTGACTTTGGGGCAGATACGCAGTATTTT	CASSLAGDFGADTQYF
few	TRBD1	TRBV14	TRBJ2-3	TGTGCCAGCAGCCACGCCAGGGGGCGCCCAGATACGCAGTATTTT	CASSHARGRPDTQYF
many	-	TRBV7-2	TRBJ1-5	TGTGCCAGCAGCCACGGGGGGGAAAGTCAGCCCCAGCATTTT	CASSHGGESQPQHF
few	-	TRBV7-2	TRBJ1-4	TGTGCCAGCAGCCGACAGGTAGCGAATGAAAAACTGTTTTTT	CASSRQVANEKLFF
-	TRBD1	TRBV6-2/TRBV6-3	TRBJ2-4	TGTGCCAGCTCCAGGGGGACCTCGGTCAAAAACATTCAGTACTTC	CASSRGTSVKNIQYF
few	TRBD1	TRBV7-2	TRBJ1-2	TGTGCCAGCAGCGTGACAGGGATCCCCTATGGCTACACCTTC	CASSVTGIPYGYTF
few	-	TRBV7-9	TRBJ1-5	TGTGCCAGCAGCTTAGTGGGCGGCCGGGATAGCAATCAGCCCCAGCATTTT	CASSLVGGRDSNQPQHF
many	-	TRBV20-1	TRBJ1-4	TGCAGTGCTCCCGCGGACGGCGGGGAAAAACTGTTTTTT	CSAPADGGEKLFF
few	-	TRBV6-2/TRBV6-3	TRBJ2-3	TGTGCCAGCAGTTGGCGCACAGATACGCAGTATTTT	CASSWRTDTQYF
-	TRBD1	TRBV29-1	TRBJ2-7	TGCAGCGGTACGGGGACAGGCGCGGAGCAGTACTTC	CSGTGTGAEQYF
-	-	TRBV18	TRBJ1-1	TGTGCCAGCTCACCACTCGGTAGCACTGAAGCTTTCTTT	CASSPLGSTEAFF
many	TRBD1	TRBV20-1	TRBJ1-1	TGCAGTGCTAGCCAGGGGGGGAACACTGAAGCTTTCTTT	CSASQGGNTEAFF